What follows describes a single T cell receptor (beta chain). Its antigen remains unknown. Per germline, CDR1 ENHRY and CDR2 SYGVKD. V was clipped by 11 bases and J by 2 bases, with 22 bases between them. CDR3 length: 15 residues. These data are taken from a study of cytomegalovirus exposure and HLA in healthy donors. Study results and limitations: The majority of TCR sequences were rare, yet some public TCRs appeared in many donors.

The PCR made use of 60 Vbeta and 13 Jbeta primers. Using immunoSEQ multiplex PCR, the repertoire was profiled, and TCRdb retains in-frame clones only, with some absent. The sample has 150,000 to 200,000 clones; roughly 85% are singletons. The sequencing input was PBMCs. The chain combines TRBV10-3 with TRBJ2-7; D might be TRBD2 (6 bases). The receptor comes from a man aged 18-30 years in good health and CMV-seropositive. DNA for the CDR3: TGTGCCCTCGCATCCACCACACGGGGGACCTACGAGCAGTACTTC. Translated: CALASTTRGTYEQYF.